These 7 T cell receptor beta chains were sequenced from one sample in a study of shared clonotypes between healthy human individuals. Clones were sequenced by immunoSEQ multiplex PCR, and TCRdb holds only the in-frame ones, with some missing. The table includes over 2 million clones, over 85% detected once. CD45RO-negative cells were positively selected for CCR7, leaving out terminally differentiated effector memory CD45RA+ cells. Sequencing was done on a sample of naive CD8+ T cells sorted from blood. These receptors were obtained from a man between 18 and 35 years old in good health.

The chain is built from TRBV18 and TRBJ2-2; 7 bases match TRBD1. Trimming cost V 0 bases and J 5 bases; bases outside gene matches: 6. The germline V gene encodes CDR1 KGHSH and CDR2 LQKENI. The CDR3 runs 16 residues. Written as DNA, the CDR3 is TGTGCCAGCTCACCACCTGTTCACAGGGGAACCGGGGAGCTGTTTTTT. It codes for CASSPPVHRGTGELFF. Supplemented by reference TRBV18 and TRBJ2-2, the full variable domain reads NAGVMQNPRHLVRRRGQEARLRCSPMKGHSHVYWYRQLPEEGLKFMVYLQKENIIDESGMPKERFSAEFPKEGPSILRIQQVVRGDSAAYFCASSPPVHRGTGELFFGEGSRLTVL.

The chain carries TRBV11-2 and TRBJ1-5; maybe TRBD1 (5 bases). The CDR3 is 14 residues long. Per germline, CDR1 SGHAT and CDR2 FQNNGV. The V end was cut by 5 bases, the J end by 3 bases, with 11 bases between. The CDR3 reads CASSVSGANQPQHF. CDR3 coding DNA: TGTGCCAGCAGCGTTAGCGGGGCCAATCAGCCCCAGCATTTT.

Notes on this clone: The same CDR3 is also encoded by other DNA sequences in this sample. This chain uses TRBV19 with TRBJ1-2, with 10 bases lining up with TRBD1. Germline V gives CDR1 LNHDA, CDR2 SQIVND (reference sequence). V was clipped by 3 bases and J by 2 bases; unmatched bases: 3. This CDR3 contains 15 residues. This chain's CDR3 is CASSIVGQGNYGYTF. Here the CDR3 DNA reads TGTGCCAGTAGTATCGTGGGACAGGGGAACTATGGCTACACCTTC.

V usage is TRBV27 and J usage is TRBJ2-1; 8 bases match TRBD1. Germline assignment: CDR1 MNHEY and CDR2 SMNVEV (reference sequence). The CDR3 is made up of 14 amino acids. V trimming: 5 bases; J trimming: 4 bases; junction bases outside the gene matches: 4. The CDR3 sequence is CASSNRGWYNEQFF. The CDR3, as DNA: TGTGCCAGCAGTAACAGGGGGTGGTACAATGAGCAGTTCTTC.

This clone has only a few counts. The chain recombines TRBV13 with TRBJ2-3; 7 bases align to TRBD1. The junction had 4 bases not matched to a gene; V was cut back by 3 bases and J by 4 bases. From germline, CDR1 is PRHDT and CDR2 FYEKMQ (reference sequence). The CDR3 covers 14 residues. The CDR3 DNA sequence: TGTGCCAGCAGCTTGGGGGACAGAGCAGATACGCAGTATTTT. Protein: CASSLGDRADTQYF.

This chain connects TRBV7-9 to TRBJ2-1; 9 bases fit TRBD2. The CDR3 has 16 residues. Germline V gives CDR1 SEHNR, CDR2 FQNEAQ (reference sequence). Trimming took 5 bases from V and 6 from J; bases not matched to a gene: 11. CDR3 DNA: TGTGCCAGCAGCAGCACCGGGACTAGCAGGGCCAATGAGCAGTTCTTC. It codes for CASSSTGTSRANEQFF. Combining the CDR3 with reference TRBV7-9 and TRBJ2-1 gives the whole variable domain DTGVSQNPRHKITKRGQNVTFRCDPISEHNRLYWYRQTLGQGPEFLTYFQNEAQLEKSRLLSDRFSAERPKGSFSTLEIQRTEQGDSAMYLCASSSTGTSRANEQFFGPGTRLTVL.

V usage is TRBV9 and J usage is TRBJ1-1; D call uncertain. The CDR3 runs 15 residues. Trimming shortened V by 4 bases and J by 4 bases, and 17 bases separated the two germline ends. CDR1 and CDR2 from the germline V gene are SGDLS and YYNGEE. CDR3 in DNA: TGTGCCAGCAGCAACCTGGACTTATCGGGCACTGAAGCTTTCTTT. It is translated as CASSNLDLSGTEAFF.